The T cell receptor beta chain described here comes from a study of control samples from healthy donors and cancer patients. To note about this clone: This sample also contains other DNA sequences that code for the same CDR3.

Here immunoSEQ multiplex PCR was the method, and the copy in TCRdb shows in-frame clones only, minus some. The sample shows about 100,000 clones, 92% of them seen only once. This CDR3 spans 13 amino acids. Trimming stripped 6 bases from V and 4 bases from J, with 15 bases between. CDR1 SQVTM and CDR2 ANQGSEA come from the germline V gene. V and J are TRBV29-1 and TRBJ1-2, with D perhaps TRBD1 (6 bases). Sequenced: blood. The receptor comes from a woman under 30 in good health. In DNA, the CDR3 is TGCAGCGTGGGGGCGGGCGGCCCCTATGGCTACACCTTC. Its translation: CSVGAGGPYGYTF.